This note documents a single TCR beta chain sequence. The antigen is unknown. Investigators reverse transcribed all isolated RNA, so they sequenced expressed TCRB transcripts. Some clones are missing from TCRdb's copy, which holds only in-frame ones; the method was immunoSEQ multiplex PCR. The sample holds about 470,000 clones; around 28% are singletons and the top ten take roughly 0.06%. The J segment lost 9 bases and the V segment lost 0 bases, leaving 9 bases of the junction unmatched. The germline gives CDR1 SGHRS, CDR2 YFSETQ. This CDR3 region has 15 residues. The data were obtained in a study of beta chain features in type 1 diabetes. Study results and limitations: Among patients, naive, central memory and Treg TCRB repertoires appeared more similar than among healthy donors.

The source of this sequence is a man younger than 35 in good health. The sequenced material came from naive CD4+ T cells from blood. The V and J genes are TRBV5-1 and TRBJ2-1; TRBD2 agrees at 7 bases. The CDR3 region has the DNA TGCGCCAGCAGCTTGGCGACGGCGGGAGTTTCTGAGCAGTTCTTC. It yields the protein CASSLATAGVSEQFF. Combining the CDR3 with reference TRBV5-1 and TRBJ2-1 gives the whole variable domain KAGVTQTPRYLIKTRGQQVTLSCSPISGHRSVSWYQQTPGQGLQFLFEYFSETQRNKGNFPGRFSGRQFSNSRSEMNVSTLELGDSALYLCASSLATAGVSEQFFGPGTRLTVL.